This T cell receptor (beta chain) was profiled in a study of blood T cell repertoires in COVID-19. Looking at the study overall: In each case, the material was cDNA or gDNA derived from T cells, B-cell-depleted T cells, or PBMCs.

V lost 6 bases to trimming and J lost 7 bases, with 25 bases between them. Germline assignment: CDR1 SNHLY and CDR2 FYNNEI. The CDR3 runs to 16 residues. In the authors' workflow: Nucleated cell counts were estimated from reference gene primer amplification. The assay was immunoSEQ multiplex PCR, and TCRdb's table has in-frame clones only and misses some. That table gives V, J and clone size, and the DNA gave D and trimming. The sample includes a few hundred thousand clones, 75% to 90% of them seen just once. The sequencing sample was made of peripheral blood. This sequence originates from a woman under 30 with acute or convalescent COVID-19. The V call is TRBV2, the J call TRBJ2-7, with D maybe TRBD2 (7 bases). The CDR3 region is CASSSHGAGAWCEQYF. DNA for the CDR3: TGTGCCAGCAGCTCCCATGGGGCGGGGGCCTGGTGTGAGCAGTACTTC.